This TCR beta chain was captured by sequencing in a study of T cells in Graves' hyperthyroidism and ophthalmopathy. The CDR3 is 13 residues long. The V and J ends lost 7 bases and 3 bases respectively, with 15 bases between them. The germline gives CDR1 SQVTM, CDR2 ANQGSEA. It was RNA transcripts that yielded the amplified TCR beta CDR3 regions. TCR CDR3 regions were first amplified by RT-PCR with HTBI primers. TCRdb re-derived calls from the multiplex PCR reads in MiXCR, one entry per CDR3 protein. The sample contains 750,000 to 950,000 distinct CDR3 sequences, roughly 37% of which appear only once. This chain uses TRBV29-1 with TRBJ1-1; D is perhaps TRBD1 (5 bases). Specimen: blood. This clonotype was obtained from a man between 18 and 35 years old with Graves' hyperthyroidism. The CDR3, as DNA: TGCAGCGCATCCGGGACGGATGACACTGAAGCTTTCTTT. This gives the protein CSASGTDDTEAFF.